Listed here are 2 T cell receptor beta chains from one sample, sequenced in a study of T cell responses to AZD1222 COVID-19 vaccine (dated by TCRdb to about 2021). Sample time point, as interpreted from the label and publication: about 28 days (+/-7) after the second vaccine dose. The protocol used for the library was the immunoSEQ multiplex PCR assay. TCRdb stores this immuneACCESS table with in-frame sequences only. Part of the clones is absent; in the studies checked, under half of the shortfall reflects unresolved V genes, and no reason is known for the rest. Counted in this sample were about 270,000 clones; 90% to 95% of them appeared once. Of the sample, 0.55% is held by the ten largest clones. The sample consisted of peripheral blood, taken 28 days after the second AZD1222 dose. These receptors all come from an adult who received the AZD1222 COVID-19 vaccine.

Points on this clone: The sample carries other DNA sequences with the same CDR3. The chain links TRBV18 to TRBJ1-1; 7 bases map to TRBD1. V shed 3 bases, J shed 3 bases, and the junction held 4 bases outside the gene matches. The CDR3 sequence is 14 residues long. The germline V gene has CDR1 KGHSH and CDR2 LQKENI. The CDR3 region is CASSPTDRDTEAFF. CDR3 DNA sequence: TGTGCCAGCTCACCGACCGACAGGGACACTGAAGCTTTCTTT.

The chain recombines TRBV7-3 with TRBJ2-2; the D gene is possibly TRBD1 (5 bases). The V gene lost 5 bases and the J gene lost 5 bases, with 9 bases spanning the gap. The germline gives CDR1 SGHTA, CDR2 FQGTGA. The CDR3 length is 13 residues. The CDR3 region has the DNA TGTGCCAGCAGCCCGCAGGGAACCGGGGAGCTGTTTTTT. This gives the protein CASSPQGTGELFF.